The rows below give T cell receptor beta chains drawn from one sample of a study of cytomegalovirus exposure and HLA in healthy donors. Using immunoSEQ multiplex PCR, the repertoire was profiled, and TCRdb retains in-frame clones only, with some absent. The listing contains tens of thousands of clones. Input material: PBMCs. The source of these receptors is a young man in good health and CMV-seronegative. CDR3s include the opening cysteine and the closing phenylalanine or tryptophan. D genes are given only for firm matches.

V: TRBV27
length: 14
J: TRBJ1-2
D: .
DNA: TGTGCCAGCAAGTCCAGTCTTCCGGGCTATGGCTACACCTTC
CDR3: CASKSSLPGYGYTF

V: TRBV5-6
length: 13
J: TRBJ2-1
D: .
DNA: TGTGCCAGCAGCCTAGCTACCTACAATGAGCAGTTCTTC
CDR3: CASSLATYNEQFF

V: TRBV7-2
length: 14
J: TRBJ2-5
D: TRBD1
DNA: TGTGCCAGCAGCCCCCCGGACAGGGAAGAGACCCAGTACTTC
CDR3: CASSPPDREETQYF

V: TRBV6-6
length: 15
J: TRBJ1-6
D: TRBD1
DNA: TGTGCCAGCAGTTCCCCTAACAGGGGTAATTCACCCCTCCACTTT
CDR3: CASSSPNRGNSPLHF

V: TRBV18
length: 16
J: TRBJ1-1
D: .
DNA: TGTGCCAGCTCACGATACACCCGGACTCAGAACACTGAAGCTTTCTTT
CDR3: CASSRYTRTQNTEAFF

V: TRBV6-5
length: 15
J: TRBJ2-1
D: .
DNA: TGTGCCAGCAGGGCGGGAAAGGGACCGTACAATGAGCAGTTCTTC
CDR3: CASRAGKGPYNEQFF

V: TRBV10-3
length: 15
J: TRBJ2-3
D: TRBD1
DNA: TGTGCCATCGGGGAGGGACAGGGGGGCACAGATACGCAGTATTTT
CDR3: CAIGEGQGGTDTQYF

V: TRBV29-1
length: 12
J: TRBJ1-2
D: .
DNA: TGCAGCGTTGTGATCCTGGGGGGTGGCTACACCTTC
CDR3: CSVVILGGGYTF

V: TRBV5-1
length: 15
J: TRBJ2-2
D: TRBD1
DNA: TGCGCCAGCAGTCTCGACAGGGCAGACACCGGGGAGCTGTTTTTT
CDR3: CASSLDRADTGELFF

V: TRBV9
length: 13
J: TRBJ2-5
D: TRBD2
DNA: TGTGCCAGCAGTCGACTAGCCCAAGAGACCCAGTACTTC
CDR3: CASSRLAQETQYF

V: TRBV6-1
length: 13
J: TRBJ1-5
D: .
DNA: TGTGCCAGCAGTGAAAGCTTCGATCAGCCCCAGCATTTT
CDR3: CASSESFDQPQHF

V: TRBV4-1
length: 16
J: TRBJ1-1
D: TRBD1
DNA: TGCGCCAGCAGCCATGGGGACAGGTCGGAGGGAACTGAAGCTTTCTTT
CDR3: CASSHGDRSEGTEAFF

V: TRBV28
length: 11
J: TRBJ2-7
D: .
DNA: TGTGCCAGCACCTCGGCCTACGAGCAGTACTTC
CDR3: CASTSAYEQYF

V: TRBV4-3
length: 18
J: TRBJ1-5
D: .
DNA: TGCGCCAGCAGCCAAGATCTACCTGGATCTTATAGCAATCAGCACCAGCATTTT
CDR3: CASSQDLPGSYSNQHQHF

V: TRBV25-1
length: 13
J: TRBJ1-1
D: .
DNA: TGTGCCAGCGCGACTGTGGGTAACACTGAAGCTTTCTTT
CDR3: CASATVGNTEAFF

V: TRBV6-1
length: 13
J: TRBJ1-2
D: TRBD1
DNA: TGTGCCAGCAGTACACAGGGGTGGGGCGGCTACACCTTC
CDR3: CASSTQGWGGYTF

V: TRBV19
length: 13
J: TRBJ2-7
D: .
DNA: TGTGCCAGTACCTCCCCACCAGGCTACGAGCAGTACTTC
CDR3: CASTSPPGYEQYF

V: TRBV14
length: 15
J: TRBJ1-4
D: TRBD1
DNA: TGTGCCAGCAGCCTTCGACAGGGGGTTGTTGAAAAACTGTTTTTT
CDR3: CASSLRQGVVEKLFF

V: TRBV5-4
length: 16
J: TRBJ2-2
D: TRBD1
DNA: TGTGCCAGCAGCTTGGAGGGGACAGCGAACACCGGGGAGCTGTTTTTT
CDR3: CASSLEGTANTGELFF

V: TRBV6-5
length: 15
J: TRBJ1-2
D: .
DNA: TGTGCCAGCAGTCGGCACCAGGAGGGGAACTATGGCTACACCTTC
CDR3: CASSRHQEGNYGYTF

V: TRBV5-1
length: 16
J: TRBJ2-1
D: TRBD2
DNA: TGCGCCAGCAGCTCTTCGCCTAGCGGGATAGGCGATGAGCAGTTCTTC
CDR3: CASSSSPSGIGDEQFF

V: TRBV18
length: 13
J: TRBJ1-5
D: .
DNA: TGTGCCAGCTCACCAACAGGCAATCAGCCCCAGCATTTT
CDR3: CASSPTGNQPQHF